This T cell receptor beta chain emerged from a study of blood T cell repertoires in COVID-19. The ends were cut back, 6 bases at V and 11 bases at J, with 25 bases in the middle. Germline assignment: CDR1 MNHEY and CDR2 SMNVEV (reference sequence). This CDR3 has 15 amino acids. The method was immunoSEQ multiplex PCR; TCRdb's version includes in-frame clones alone and lacks a portion of them. The sample holds around 250,000 clones, approximately 84% seen once. The chain employs TRBV27 and TRBJ1-1; D perhaps matches TRBD1 (6 bases). The sequenced material came from PBMCs or T cells enriched from blood (not recorded which). The TCR sequence derives from a woman in her forties or fifties who had been exposed to COVID-19. CDR3 DNA: TGTGCCAGCAGCCGAGTGGGGTCCGTTGACAGGTCGGCTTTCTTT. Its translation: CASSRVGSVDRSAFF.